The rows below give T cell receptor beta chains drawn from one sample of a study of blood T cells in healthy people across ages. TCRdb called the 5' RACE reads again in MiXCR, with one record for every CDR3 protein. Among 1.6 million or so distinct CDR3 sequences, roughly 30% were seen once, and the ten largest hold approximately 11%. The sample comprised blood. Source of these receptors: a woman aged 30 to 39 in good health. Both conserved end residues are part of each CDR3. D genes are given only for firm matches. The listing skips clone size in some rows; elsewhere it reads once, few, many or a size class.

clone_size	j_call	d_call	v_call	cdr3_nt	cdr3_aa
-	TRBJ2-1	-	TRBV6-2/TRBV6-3	TGTGCCAGCAGAAATCAGGGAAACAATGAGCAGTTCTTC	CASRNQGNNEQFF
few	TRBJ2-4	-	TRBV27	TGTGCCAGCAACCCCCGACATCATCTAGCCAAAAACATTCAGTACTTC	CASNPRHHLAKNIQYF
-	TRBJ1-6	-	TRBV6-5	TGTGCCAGCAGTCACTTGAAGAATTCACCCCTCCACTTT	CASSHLKNSPLHF
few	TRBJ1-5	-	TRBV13	TGTGCCAGCAGCTTAGGGTCCCTGGGGGGGCTTCAGCCCCAGCATTTT	CASSLGSLGGLQPQHF
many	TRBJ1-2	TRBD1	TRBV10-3	TGTGCCATCACCCCGGGACAGGGTAATCATGGCTACACCTTC	CAITPGQGNHGYTF
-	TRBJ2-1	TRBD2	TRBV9	TGTGCCAGCAGCCATCGGGGGGACCTGAACGGGAATGAGCAGTTCTTC	CASSHRGDLNGNEQFF
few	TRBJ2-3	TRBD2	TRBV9	TGTGCCAGCAGCGTAGTGGCGGGAGGGCCACAAACAGATACGCAGTATTTT	CASSVVAGGPQTDTQYF
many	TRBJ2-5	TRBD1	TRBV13	TGTGCCAGCAGCCGAAGGACAGGGGGAGAAGAGACCCAGTACTTC	CASSRRTGGEETQYF
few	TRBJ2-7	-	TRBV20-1	TGCAGTGCTAGAGGGCCAGATTTGTACGAGCAGTACTTC	CSARGPDLYEQYF
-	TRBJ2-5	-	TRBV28	TGTGCCAGCAGTTTACGGGGCTGGCGCGGGAAGACCCAGTACTTC	CASSLRGWRGKTQYF
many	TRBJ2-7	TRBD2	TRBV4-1	TGCGCCAGCAGCATAGGACCGGGGGGCTCCTACGAGCAGTACTTC	CASSIGPGGSYEQYF
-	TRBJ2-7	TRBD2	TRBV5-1	TGCGCCAGCAGCTTCGGGGGGACTAGCGGGGGGTACAATGAGCAGTACTTC	CASSFGGTSGGYNEQYF
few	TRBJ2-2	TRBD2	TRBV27	TGTGCCAGCAGGAACCTAGCGGGGGGCGGTACCGGGGAGCTGTTTTTT	CASRNLAGGGTGELFF
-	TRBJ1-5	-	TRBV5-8	TGTGCCAGCAGCTTTAACGGAGGGAGCAATCAGCCCCAGCATTTT	CASSFNGGSNQPQHF
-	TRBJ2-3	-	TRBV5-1	TGCGCCGGCAGCTTGGCTACGCGACGAACAGGTACGCAGTATTTT	CAGSLATRRTGTQYF
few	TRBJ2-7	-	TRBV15	TGTGCCACCAGCAGAGATTGGCCAGGGGCCTACGAGCAGTACTTC	CATSRDWPGAYEQYF
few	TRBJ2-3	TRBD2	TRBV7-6	TGTGCCAGCAGCTTATACTCTTTGCGGGAGAAGGGGGATACGCAGTATTTT	CASSLYSLREKGDTQYF
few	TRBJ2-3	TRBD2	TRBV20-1	TGCAGTGCTCTCCCTTGGCGGGAGAGCTCAGATACGCAGTATTTT	CSALPWRESSDTQYF
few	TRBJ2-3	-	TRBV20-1	TGCAGTGCTAGTCCCTCCGGGCGGGTCACAGATACGCAGTATTTT	CSASPSGRVTDTQYF
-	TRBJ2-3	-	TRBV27	TGTGCCAGCAGTTTAGTGGGGCCCGGCACAGATACGCAGTATTTT	CASSLVGPGTDTQYF
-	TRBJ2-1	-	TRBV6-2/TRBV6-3	TGTGCCAGCAGTTACTCGGCCCCATCAAGCCATGAGCAGTTCTTC	CASSYSAPSSHEQFF
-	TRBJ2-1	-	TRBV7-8	TGTGCCAGCAGCCTCGGGACCCCGATCAGCGGGCAGTTCTTC	CASSLGTPISGQFF
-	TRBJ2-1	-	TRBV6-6	TGTGCCGGCAGTTACAGACCGGCAGGGTCACAGGGTGAGCAGTTCTTC	CAGSYRPAGSQGEQFF
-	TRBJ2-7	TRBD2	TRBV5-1	TGCGCCAGCAGCTCGCCGGGACTAGCGGGGCCCTCCTACGAGCAGTACTTC	CASSSPGLAGPSYEQYF
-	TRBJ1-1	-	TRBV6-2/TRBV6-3	TGTGCCAGCAGCCAAGGATGGGCCACTGAAGCTTTCTTT	CASSQGWATEAFF
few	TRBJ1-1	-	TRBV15	TGTGCCACCAGCAGAGCCCCCCAGAACACTGAAGCTTTCTTT	CATSRAPQNTEAFF
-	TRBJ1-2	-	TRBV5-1	TGCGCCAGCAGAGCCTATTTGGACAGCCGAAGGTATGGCTACACCTTC	CASRAYLDSRRYGYTF
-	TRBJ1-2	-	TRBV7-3	TGTGCCAGCAGCTTAAACGCCGGCTATGGCTACACCTTC	CASSLNAGYGYTF
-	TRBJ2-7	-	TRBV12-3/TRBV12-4	TGTGCCAGCAGTTTCGGGGGGCAGAACGAGCAGTACTTC	CASSFGGQNEQYF
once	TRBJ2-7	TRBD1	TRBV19	TGTGCCAGTAGTATTACCGGGACAGCCTACAATGAGCAGTACTTC	CASSITGTAYNEQYF
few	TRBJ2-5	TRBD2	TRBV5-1	TGCGCCAGCAGCCTCGTAGCGGGGGCTTCTCAAGAGACCCAGTACTTC	CASSLVAGASQETQYF
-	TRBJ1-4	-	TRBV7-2	TGTGCCAGCAGCGGCGGGACGGCATACGAAAAACTGTTTTTT	CASSGGTAYEKLFF
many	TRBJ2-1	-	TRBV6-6	TGTGCCAGCAGTTACTCGAGGATCTCAGAGCAGTTCTTC	CASSYSRISEQFF
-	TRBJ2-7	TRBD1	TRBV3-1	TGTGCCAGCAGCCCTACCGGGACAGGGAGGCCCTACGAGCAGTACTTC	CASSPTGTGRPYEQYF
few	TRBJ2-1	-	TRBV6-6	TGTGCCAGCGCTACTACAGCCGGGGACCAGTTCTTC	CASATTAGDQFF
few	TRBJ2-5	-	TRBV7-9	TGTGCCAGCAGCTTGCCCGAGGTTTTGGCGGGAAGAGAGACCCAGTACTTC	CASSLPEVLAGRETQYF
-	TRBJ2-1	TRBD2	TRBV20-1	TGCAGTGCTACTTCTAGCGGGAGTAGAAATGAGCAGTTCTTC	CSATSSGSRNEQFF
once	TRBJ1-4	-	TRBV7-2	TGTGCCAGCAGCGTGCTTCTAGGGGTCTCTAATGGAAAACTGTTTTTT	CASSVLLGVSNGKLFF
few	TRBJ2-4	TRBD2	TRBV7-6	TGTGCCAGCAGCCCTACTAGCGGGATCGGTCTTCTAGCCAAAAACATTCAGTACTTC	CASSPTSGIGLLAKNIQYF
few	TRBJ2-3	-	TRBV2	TGTGCCAGCAGGCCCCTCTGGACTCGTCTCACAGATACGCAGTATTTT	CASRPLWTRLTDTQYF
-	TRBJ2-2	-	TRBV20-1	TGCAGTGCACGGACACCGAACACCGGGGAGCTGTTTTTT	CSARTPNTGELFF
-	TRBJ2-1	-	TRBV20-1	TGCAGTGCTAGGCCCCCAGGCGGGGGCCTTCCCAAGAGCTCCTACAATGAGCAGTTCTTC	CSARPPGGGLPKSSYNEQFF
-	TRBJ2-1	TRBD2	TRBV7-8	TGTGCCAGCAGCTTGGGACTAGCGGGAGCCACGAGCTCCTACAATGAGCAGTTCTTC	CASSLGLAGATSSYNEQFF
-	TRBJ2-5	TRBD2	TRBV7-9	TGTGCCAGCAGCTTAGGGCTAGCGGACCACTACAATGAGCAGTACTTC	CASSLGLADHYNEQYF
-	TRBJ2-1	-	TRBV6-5	TGTGCCAGCAGTTACGGGGTAGGGTCCCGTATTCTCGACAATGAGCAGTTCTTC	CASSYGVGSRILDNEQFF
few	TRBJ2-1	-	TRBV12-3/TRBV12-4	TGTGCCAGCAGCCCCGCAGGGTTTGACAATGAGCAGTTCTTC	CASSPAGFDNEQFF
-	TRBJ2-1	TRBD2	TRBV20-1	TGCAGTGCTAGAGATCCATTAGGACTAGATAATAGGAATGAGCAGTTCTTC	CSARDPLGLDNRNEQFF